Detailed here is one T cell receptor beta chain. As originally analysed: Reference gene primers were amplified, and this amplification served to estimate nucleated cell counts. This table comes from immunoSEQ multiplex PCR, and its TCRdb copy is limited to in-frame clones, with some not included. Clone size and V and J calls were adopted from that table, with D and trimming inferred from the DNA. The sample lists more than 400,000 clones, 75% to 90% occurring once. The sample belongs to a study of blood T cell repertoires in COVID-19. Study-wide background: From the United States, Italy and Spain came samples of acute and convalescent COVID-19.

Germline CDR1 and CDR2: SNHLY and FYNNEI. With 1 base clipped from V and 2 bases from J, the junction kept 2 bases outside the gene matches. The CDR3 contains 14 residues. The sequenced sample was peripheral blood. The TCR sequence derives from a human donor in a cohort sampled during active COVID-19. The rearrangement joins TRBV2 to TRBJ2-7; TRBD2 matches at 7 bases. This CDR3 is CASSEGLAPYEQYF. DNA for the CDR3: TGTGCCAGCAGTGAAGGACTAGCCCCCTACGAGCAGTACTTC.